What follows describes a single T cell receptor (beta chain). Its antigen is still unknown. CD4+ T cells from unexposed donors were obtained before the COVID-19 pandemic (2011-2018). After 10 to 11 days of culture, CD4+ T cells were isolated. This record comes from a study of CD4 T cells in relation to SARS-CoV-2 and coronaviruses. Study-level information: TCR beta CDR3s were sequenced after approximately ten-day antigen culture of PBMCs. No peptide or an HIV-1 Nef peptide pool served as negative control.

Clones were sequenced by immunoSEQ multiplex PCR, and TCRdb holds only the in-frame ones, with some missing. This sample has 20,000 to 25,000 clones, with 60% to 80% found just once. CDR3 length equals 16 residues. Per germline, CDR1 ENHRY and CDR2 SYGVKD. V lost 6 bases, J lost 3 bases, and 7 bases stayed unmatched. This sequence joins TRBV10-3 and TRBJ2-1; TRBD2 matches at 11 bases. The TCR comes from a human donor in good health. The sample comprised CD4+ T cells from PBMCs, cultured in vitro. CDR3 region: CAIRDTSGSRYNEQFF. The CDR3 region has the DNA TGTGCCATCAGAGATACTAGCGGGAGTCGCTACAATGAGCAGTTCTTC.